Described below is a single T cell receptor beta chain sequence and its context. Per the germline V gene, CDR1 is SGHNT and CDR2 is YYREEE (reference sequence). This CDR3 comprises 14 residues. The V and J ends lost 5 bases and 8 bases respectively, with 17 bases between them. The library came from three nested PCR rounds adapted from ARM-PCR protocols. One entry per CDR3 protein, called by TCRdb with MiXCR from the multiplex PCR reads. The sample has around 210,000 distinct CDR3 sequences, over 55% seen once. These data are taken from a study of tumor and adjacent non-tumor tissue in lung cancer. RNA was extracted from bulk tissue without any cell sorting.

The specimen was lung tumor tissue. This TCR came from a man aged 55 to 70 with non-small cell lung cancer. The chain couples TRBV5-4 to TRBJ2-1, with unresolved D. The DNA of the CDR3 is TGTGCCAGCAGACTTCCAGGATTTAACCATGAGCAGTTCTTC. Its translation: CASRLPGFNHEQFF.